The rows below give T cell receptor beta chains drawn from one sample of a study of T cell responses to AZD1222 COVID-19 vaccine. Assay: immunoSEQ multiplex PCR; the TCRdb copy retains only in-frame clones and omits some. This table holds tens of thousands of clones, approximately 90% found once. Sequenced here: peripheral blood, sampled 28 days after the second AZD1222 dose. These receptors were collected from an adult who received the AZD1222 COVID-19 vaccine. The CDR3 runs from the conserved cysteine through the conserved F or W. A D gene is named only where the DNA matches it firmly. For some rows the clone size is stated as once, few or many, or as a class when expanded; others skip it.

>16|.|TRBV15|TRBJ1-2|few
CATSSRTRTDLYGYTF
TGTGCCACCAGCAGTCGAACCCGGACGGACCTCTATGGCTACACCTTC
>15|.|TRBV5-1|TRBJ2-1|.
CASKLGTGVYNEQFF
TGCGCCAGCAAATTGGGGACGGGGGTCTACAATGAGCAGTTCTTC
>15|.|TRBV4-3|TRBJ1-2|.
CASSQDRGASGGYTF
TGCGCCAGCAGCCAAGATCGGGGGGCGTCGGGTGGCTACACCTTC
>15|.|TRBV11-1|TRBJ2-7|.
CASSLQGLGGYEQYF
TGTGCCAGCAGCTTACAGGGCCTGGGGGGCTACGAGCAGTACTTC
>13|TRBD1|TRBV9|TRBJ1-1|.
CASSTQGGTEAFF
TGTGCCAGCAGCACCCAGGGGGGAACTGAAGCTTTCTTT
>16|TRBD1|TRBV5-1|TRBJ1-5|.
CASSPGAGQSNQPQHF
TGCGCCAGCAGCCCTGGGGCGGGACAGTCAAATCAGCCCCAGCATTTT
>14|.|TRBV28|TRBJ1-5|.
CASRRSVSNQPQHF
TGTGCCAGCAGAAGGAGTGTAAGCAATCAGCCCCAGCATTTT
>15|TRBD1|TRBV3-1/TRBV3-2|TRBJ1-1|.
CASSQVPGGRTEAFF
TGTGCCAGCAGCCAAGTCCCAGGGGGCCGGACTGAAGCTTTCTTT
>13|.|TRBV10-2|TRBJ1-1|.
CASSDPRGTEAFF
TGCGCCAGCAGTGACCCCCGAGGCACTGAAGCTTTCTTT
>16|TRBD2|TRBV3-1/TRBV3-2|TRBJ2-1|.
CASSQARLAPYNEQFF
TGTGCCAGCAGCCAAGCGAGACTAGCCCCGTACAATGAGCAGTTCTTC
>13|TRBD2|TRBV7-9|TRBJ2-7|.
CASTLAGTYEQYF
TGTGCCAGCACGCTAGCGGGGACCTACGAGCAGTACTTC
>12|.|TRBV3-1/TRBV3-2|TRBJ1-2|.
CASSHGDYGYTF
TGTGCCAGCAGCCATGGAGACTATGGCTACACCTTC
>14|.|TRBV29-1|TRBJ1-4|.
CSVLIRGGNEKLFF
TGCAGCGTTTTGATACGGGGCGGTAATGAAAAACTGTTTTTT
>16|.|TRBV10-2|TRBJ1-6|.
CASRGVVPIYNSPLHF
TGCGCCAGCCGGGGGGTAGTACCGATTTATAATTCACCCCTCCACTTT
>16|TRBD2|TRBV4-1|TRBJ2-7|.
CASSRGLAGPNYEQYF
TGCGCCAGCAGCCGAGGACTAGCGGGCCCTAACTACGAGCAGTACTTC
>13|TRBD1|TRBV12-3/TRBV12-4|TRBJ2-3|.
CASSQGATDTQYF
TGTGCCAGCAGCCAGGGGGCCACAGATACGCAGTATTTT
>17|.|TRBV27|TRBJ2-3|.
CASSLYAAATSTDTQYF
TGTGCCAGCAGTTTATACGCCGCAGCTACTAGCACAGATACGCAGTATTTT
>13|.|TRBV11-2|TRBJ1-2|.
CASSSMGPGGYTF
TGTGCCAGCAGCTCTATGGGGCCCGGCGGCTACACCTTC
>12|TRBD1|TRBV7-9|TRBJ1-5|once
CASSLGQGIRHF
TGTGCCAGCAGCTTAGGACAGGGCATTCGGCATTTT
>15|.|TRBV19|TRBJ1-1|.
CASKGMDTLNTEAFF
TGTGCCAGTAAAGGAATGGACACTTTGAACACTGAAGCTTTCTTT
>15|TRBD1|TRBV7-2|TRBJ1-2|.
CASSRGTGGLYGYTF
TGTGCCAGCAGTCGCGGGACAGGGGGCTTGTATGGCTACACCTTC
>13|TRBD1|TRBV6-5|TRBJ1-2|.
CASGTDRAYGYTF
TGTGCCAGCGGAACGGACAGGGCCTATGGCTACACCTTC
>14|.|TRBV28|TRBJ1-3|.
CASSFGWTGNTIYF
TGTGCCAGCAGTTTCGGTTGGACTGGAAACACCATATATTTT
>19|TRBD1|TRBV6-2/TRBV6-3|TRBJ1-6|.
CASSPGTAVSPSYNSPLHF
TGTGCCAGCAGTCCGGGGACAGCCGTCTCACCCTCCTATAATTCACCCCTCCACTTT
>14|TRBD1|TRBV13|TRBJ1-6|.
CASSSGQAASPLHF
TGTGCCAGCAGCTCAGGACAGGCCGCTTCACCCCTCCACTTT
>14|.|TRBV11-2|TRBJ2-2|.
CASSPRSNTGELFF
TGTGCCAGCAGCCCCCGATCGAACACCGGGGAGCTGTTTTTT
>13|.|TRBV19|TRBJ2-7|once
CASRGRPSYEQYF
TGTGCCAGCAGAGGGCGGCCCTCCTACGAGCAGTACTTC
>13|.|TRBV12-3/TRBV12-4|TRBJ1-2|.
CASSFGGTAGYTF
TGTGCCAGCAGTTTCGGCGGTACGGCTGGCTACACCTTC
>15|TRBD1|TRBV7-2|TRBJ1-4|.
CASSQGQGANEKLFF
TGTGCCAGCAGCCAGGGACAGGGGGCTAATGAAAAACTGTTTTTT
>13|.|TRBV6-5|TRBJ1-6|.
CASNWDGNSPLHF
TGTGCCAGCAATTGGGACGGTAATTCACCCCTCCACTTT
>12|.|TRBV6-2/TRBV6-3|TRBJ2-2|.
CASSPDLGELFF
TGTGCCAGCAGCCCCGACTTGGGGGAGCTGTTTTTT
>14|.|TRBV7-9|TRBJ2-3|.
CASQGGIRADTQYF
TGTGCCAGCCAGGGGGGGATTCGGGCAGATACGCAGTATTTT
>15|.|TRBV7-9|TRBJ1-6|.
CASSFEGHPGSPLHF
TGTGCCAGCAGTTTCGAAGGACATCCCGGTTCACCCCTCCACTTT
>15|.|TRBV5-1|TRBJ2-2|.
CASSRTGTNTGELFF
TGCGCCAGCAGCCGCACAGGGACGAACACCGGGGAGCTGTTTTTT
>15|TRBD1|TRBV2|TRBJ1-4|.
CASSDRTGSNEKLFF
TGTGCCAGCAGCGACCGGACAGGTTCTAATGAAAAACTGTTTTTT
>17|.|TRBV2|TRBJ2-3|once
CASSPTGQENPTDTQYF
TGTGCCAGCAGTCCTACGGGACAAGAAAACCCCACAGATACGCAGTATTTT
>13|.|TRBV3-1/TRBV3-2|TRBJ1-4|.
CASSPAGSEKLFF
TGTGCCAGCAGCCCAGCCGGAAGCGAAAAACTGTTTTTT
>15|TRBD2|TRBV3-1/TRBV3-2|TRBJ2-7|.
CASSQAGGGAYEQYF
TGTGCCAGCAGCCAAGCGGGCGGGGGGGCTTACGAGCAGTACTTC
>14|.|TRBV6-1|TRBJ1-1|.
CASSEVVLNTEAFF
TGTGCCAGCAGTGAAGTGGTCTTGAACACTGAAGCTTTCTTT
>14|TRBD1|TRBV30|TRBJ1-3|.
CAWRTGNSGNTIYF
TGTGCCTGGCGGACAGGGAACTCTGGAAACACCATATATTTT
>17|TRBD2|TRBV2|TRBJ2-5|.
CASTQGGSGGGQETQYF
TGTGCCAGCACTCAAGGTGGTAGCGGGGGAGGACAAGAGACCCAGTACTTC
>13|.|TRBV6-6|TRBJ2-7|.
CASSSLAVYEHYF
TGTGCCAGCAGTTCTCTAGCCGTCTACGAGCATTACTTC
>16|.|TRBV7-8|TRBJ2-7|.
CASSLVDGGRSYEQYF
TGTGCCAGCAGCTTAGTGGACGGGGGCCGATCCTACGAGCAGTACTTC
>15|TRBD1|TRBV6-1|TRBJ2-7|.
CASSEPGQGSVWQYF
TGTGCCAGCAGTGAACCCGGACAGGGTTCGGTCTGGCAGTACTTC
>13|.|TRBV28|TRBJ1-1|.
CASSLPVPTEAFF
TGTGCCAGCAGTCTGCCCGTCCCGACTGAAGCTTTCTTT
>16|.|TRBV6-6|TRBJ1-3|once
CASSYADSSSGNTIYF
TGTGCCAGCAGTTACGCGGACAGTTCCTCTGGAAACACCATATATTTT
>14|.|TRBV18|TRBJ1-4|.
CASSWAGPNEKLFF
TGTGCCAGCTCATGGGCAGGTCCTAATGAAAAACTGTTTTTT
>14|TRBD1|TRBV19|TRBJ2-2|.
CASSGTGATGELFF
TGTGCCAGTAGTGGTACAGGGGCCACCGGGGAGCTGTTTTTT
>14|.|TRBV11-2|TRBJ1-5|.
CASSSLGSNQPQHF
TGTGCCAGCAGCTCCCTGGGGAGCAATCAGCCCCAGCATTTT
>16|.|TRBV3-1/TRBV3-2|TRBJ1-3|once
CASSQEPGFSGNTIYF
TGTGCCAGCAGCCAAGAGCCGGGGTTTTCTGGAAACACCATATATTTT
>18|TRBD2|TRBV9|TRBJ2-5|.
CASSVATPTSGYQETQYF
TGTGCCAGCAGCGTAGCTACCCCGACTAGCGGGTACCAAGAGACCCAGTACTTC
>16|.|TRBV28|TRBJ2-1|.
CASSFVGGGARNEQFF
TGTGCCAGCAGTTTTGTGGGTGGGGGGGCCCGTAATGAGCAGTTCTTC
>13|.|TRBV5-6|TRBJ1-1|.
CASSLAVGPEAFF
TGTGCCAGCAGCTTGGCCGTGGGCCCTGAAGCTTTCTTT
>16|TRBD1|TRBV19|TRBJ1-5|.
CASSSQGTYSNQPQHF
TGTGCCAGTAGTTCACAGGGGACCTATAGCAATCAGCCCCAGCATTTT
>14|.|TRBV7-2|TRBJ1-3|.
CASSTRGSGNTIYF
TGTGCCAGCAGCACTCGGGGATCTGGAAACACCATATATTTT
>13|.|TRBV11-2|TRBJ1-2|.
CASSPPALRGYTF
TGTGCCAGCAGCCCCCCGGCGCTTAGGGGCTACACCTTC
>13|.|TRBV27|TRBJ1-2|.
CASSLLQGRGYTF
TGTGCCAGCAGTTTATTGCAGGGCCGTGGCTACACCTTC